The entry below gives a single TCR beta chain sequence along with its context. Antigen specificity is unknown. CDR1 and CDR2 from the germline V gene are SGHDN and FVKESK. V lost 0 bases, J lost 8 bases, and 10 bases lay in between. CDR3 length: 13 amino acids. The source of the sample is a study of T cell clones after liver transplantation. Study details: Post-transplant blood was tracked for graft-donor-reactive T cell clones identified in a pre-transplant mixed lymphocyte reaction.

Broader study findings: Compared with third party-reactive sequences, donor-reactive ones declined more, independent of withdrawal success. Post-transplant, graft-donor-reactive CD4 TCRbeta sequences in blood dropped significantly in most of the 8 subjects.

This table comes from immunoSEQ multiplex PCR, and its TCRdb copy is limited to in-frame clones, with some not included. The table lists 45,000 to 60,000 clones, 70% of them singletons. The V and J genes are TRBV14 and TRBJ1-1, with a possible D match to TRBD1 (5 bases). The sequencing here drew on CD4+ T cells from blood, taken at the roughly 16-month timepoint. The TCR originated in a human patient who received a liver transplant. A subset of T cells may come from the graft donor. The chain's CDR3 is CASSQDWGSEAFF. CDR3 bases: TGTGCCAGCAGCCAAGACTGGGGCAGCGAAGCTTTCTTT.